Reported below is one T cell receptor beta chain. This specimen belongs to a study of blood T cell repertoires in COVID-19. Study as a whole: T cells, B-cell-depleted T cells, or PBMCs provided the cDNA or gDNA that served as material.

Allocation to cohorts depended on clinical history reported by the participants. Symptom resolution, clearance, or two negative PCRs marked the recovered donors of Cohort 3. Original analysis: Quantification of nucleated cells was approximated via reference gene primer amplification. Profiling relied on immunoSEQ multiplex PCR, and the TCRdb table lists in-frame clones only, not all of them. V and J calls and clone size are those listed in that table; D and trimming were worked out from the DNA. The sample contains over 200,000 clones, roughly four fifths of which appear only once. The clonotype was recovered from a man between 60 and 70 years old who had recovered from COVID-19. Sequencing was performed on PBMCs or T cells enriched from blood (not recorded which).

CDR3 DNA: TGTGCCAGCAGTTATCCGACGGAGGACCAGGCAGCTTTCTTT. Residues: CASSYPTEDQAAFF. The rearrangement links TRBV6-2 or TRBV6-3 to TRBJ1-1; D gene unclear. V lost 3 bases, J lost 10 bases, and 18 bases lay in between. This CDR3 is built from 14 residues. The germline CDR1 and CDR2 sequences are MNHEY and SVGEGT.